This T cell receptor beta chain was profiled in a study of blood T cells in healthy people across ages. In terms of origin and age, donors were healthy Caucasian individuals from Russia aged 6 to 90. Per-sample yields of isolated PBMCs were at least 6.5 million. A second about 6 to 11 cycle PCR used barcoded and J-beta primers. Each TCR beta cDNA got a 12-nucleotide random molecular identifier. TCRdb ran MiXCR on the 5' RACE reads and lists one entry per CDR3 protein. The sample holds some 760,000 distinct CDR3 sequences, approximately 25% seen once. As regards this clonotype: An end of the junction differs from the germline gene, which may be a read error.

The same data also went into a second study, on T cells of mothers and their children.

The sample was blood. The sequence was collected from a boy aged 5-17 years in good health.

The DNA for the CDR3 is TGCAGCGTTGACGTTAGGCGGGAGGGCCGATACAATGAGCAGCTCTTC. It encodes CSVDVRREGRYNEQLF. The V call is TRBV29-1, the J call TRBJ2-1; TRBD2 matches at 9 bases. The length of the CDR3 is 16 residues. Germline loops: CDR1 SQVTM, CDR2 ANQGSEA.